This paragraph covers one TCR beta chain sequence. These data belong to a study of OX40 agonist ivuxolimab in advanced cancers. Background on the study: The patients received ivuxolimab by intravenous route every 2 weeks at 0.01 to 10 mg/kg.

Assay: immunoSEQ multiplex PCR; the TCRdb copy retains only in-frame clones and omits some. The table shows about 120,000 clones, with 85% to 90% occurring only once. The receptor was derived from an adult with an advanced solid tumor such as melanoma, head and neck, liver or kidney cancer. The source was CD4+ or CD8+ T cells sorted from blood, collected in a trial of the OX40 agonist ivuxolimab.

The CDR3 bases are TGTGCCAGCCACGGGGGGACAGGGAACTATCAGCCCCAGCATTTT. Encoded protein: CASHGGTGNYQPQHF. The rearrangement links TRBV6-1 to TRBJ1-5, with 9 bases identical to TRBD1. Germline V CDR1 and CDR2: MNHNS, SASEGT. Germline trimming cut 8 bases from V and 5 bases from J; bases unmatched to any gene: 10. The CDR3 covers 15 residues.